Here is one TCR beta chain with its context. Its target is not known. This specimen comes from a study of CXCR3-negative and CXCR3-positive naive CD8 T cells. Findings and limits, study-wide: TRBV-TRBJ usage was similar across naive CXCR3 subsets but distinct in memory cells. High diversity, comparable across both naive subsets, contrasted with much lower diversity in memory CD8+ cells.

Libraries were UMI-labeled 5' RACE TRB cDNA. With the 5' RACE reads reprocessed, TCRdb shows one record per CDR3 protein and no DNA. The sample's table shows roughly 48,000 distinct CDR3 sequences. The sequenced sample consisted of memory CD8+ T cells from blood. This sequence was found in a human donor in good health. Some clones in this sample may be carry-over from other donors' samples.

CDR3 protein: CATSIYNEQFF. The V call is TRBV24-1, the J call TRBJ2-1. In germline, CDR1 is KGHDR, CDR2 SFDVKD. The length of the CDR3 is 11 residues.